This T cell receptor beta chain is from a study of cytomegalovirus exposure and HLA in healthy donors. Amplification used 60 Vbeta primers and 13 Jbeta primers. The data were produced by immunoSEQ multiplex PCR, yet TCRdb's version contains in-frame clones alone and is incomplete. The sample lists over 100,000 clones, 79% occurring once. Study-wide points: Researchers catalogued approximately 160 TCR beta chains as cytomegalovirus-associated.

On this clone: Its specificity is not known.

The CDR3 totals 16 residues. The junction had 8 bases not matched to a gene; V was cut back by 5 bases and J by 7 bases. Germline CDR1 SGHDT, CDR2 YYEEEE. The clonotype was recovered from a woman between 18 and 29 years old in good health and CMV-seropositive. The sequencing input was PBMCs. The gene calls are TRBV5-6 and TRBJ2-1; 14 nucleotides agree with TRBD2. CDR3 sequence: CASRGLAGAARNEQFF. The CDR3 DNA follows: TGTGCCAGCAGGGGACTAGCGGGAGCTGCGAGGAATGAGCAGTTCTTC.